The rows below give T cell receptor beta chains drawn from one sample of a study of cytomegalovirus exposure and HLA in healthy donors. Produced via immunoSEQ multiplex PCR; TCRdb's table is partial and in-frame only. The sample carries about 160,000 clones, roughly 84% recorded once. The sequenced sample was PBMCs. Source of these receptors: a man between 25 and 39 years old in good health and CMV-seropositive. CDR3s include the opening cysteine and the closing phenylalanine or tryptophan. A D gene is named only where the DNA matches it firmly. Where a row states a size, it is once, few, many or the class of an expanded clone; other rows omit it.

clone size	J gene	V gene	D gene	CDR3 protein	CDR3 DNA
NA	TRBJ2-1	TRBV5-4	NA	CASSPPAGAGYNEQFF	TGTGCCAGCAGCCCCCCGGCGGGGGCCGGCTACAATGAGCAGTTCTTC
NA	TRBJ1-3	TRBV9	TRBD1	CASSGTGTGRNTIYF	TGTGCCAGCAGCGGAACCGGGACAGGGAGGAACACCATATATTTT
NA	TRBJ2-7	TRBV6-5	NA	CASTPNIGRSYEQYF	TGTGCCAGCACCCCCAATATCGGGAGATCCTACGAGCAGTACTTC
NA	TRBJ1-5	TRBV7-2	TRBD1	CASRRTGGSNQPQHF	TGTGCCAGCAGACGGACAGGGGGGAGCAATCAGCCCCAGCATTTT
once	TRBJ2-1	TRBV7-3	NA	CASSSGLDSFEQFF	TGTGCCAGCAGCTCGGGACTCGATTCTTTTGAGCAGTTCTTC
NA	TRBJ2-5	TRBV5-4	TRBD2	CASSLELARQETQYF	TGTGCCAGCAGCTTGGAACTAGCGAGACAAGAGACCCAGTACTTC
NA	TRBJ1-6	TRBV6-5	NA	CATNREIGSPLHF	TGTGCCACAAACAGGGAAATCGGTTCACCCCTCCACTTT
NA	TRBJ1-2	TRBV6-5	NA	CASSYSRGGGYGYTF	TGTGCCAGCAGTTACTCCCGAGGGGGGGGCTATGGCTACACCTTC
once	TRBJ2-1	TRBV15	NA	CATSRDRGGTYNEQFF	TGTGCCACCAGCAGAGATCGAGGCGGAACCTACAATGAGCAGTTCTTC
NA	TRBJ2-1	TRBV7-9	TRBD2	CASNGGPSGIDHNEQFF	TGTGCCAGCAATGGGGGACCTAGCGGAATCGATCACAATGAGCAGTTCTTC
NA	TRBJ2-3	TRBV9	NA	CASSLTPGLRTDTQYF	TGTGCCAGCAGCCTCACCCCGGGACTCCGCACAGATACGCAGTATTTT
NA	TRBJ2-5	TRBV7-2	TRBD1	CASRQGASETQYF	TGTGCCAGCCGACAGGGGGCATCGGAGACCCAGTACTTC
NA	TRBJ1-5	TRBV27	TRBD1	CATAPRDRGNQPQHF	TGTGCCACCGCCCCTCGGGACAGGGGCAATCAGCCCCAGCATTTT
NA	TRBJ1-5	TRBV29-1	TRBD1	CSVRGTGNQPQHF	TGCAGCGTTAGAGGGACAGGGAATCAGCCCCAGCATTTT
NA	TRBJ2-7	TRBV14	NA	CASSQERGMGYEQYF	TGTGCCAGCAGCCAAGAACGAGGGATGGGATACGAGCAGTACTTC
once	TRBJ2-2	TRBV7-7	NA	CASSPRATGELFF	TGTGCCAGCAGCCCGCGAGCCACCGGGGAGCTGTTTTTT
NA	TRBJ1-1	TRBV30	NA	CAWSRETGTNEAFF	TGTGCCTGGAGTAGAGAAACGGGGACTAATGAAGCTTTCTTT
NA	TRBJ2-7	TRBV4-1	NA	CASSQVLTYEQYF	TGCGCCAGCAGCCAAGTCCTAACCTACGAGCAGTACTTC